The 4 T cell receptor beta chains listed next were all sequenced from one sample in a study of neurological immune-mediated disorders. TCRdb redid the calling of the 5' RACE reads with MiXCR, one entry per CDR3 protein. The table has about 30,000 distinct CDR3 sequences, 15% seen once. Material for sequencing was PBMCs. These TCRs come from a man between 65 and 85 years old in good health.

The V call is TRBV20-1, the J call TRBJ2-7, with 9 bases aligning to TRBD2. V dropped 3 bases and J dropped 11; count of bases not matched to a gene: 20. The length of the CDR3 is 16 residues. CDR1 DFQATT and CDR2 SNEGSKA come from the germline V gene (reference sequence). In DNA form, the CDR3 reads TGCAGTGCTAGCCCCGGCGGGGGGGGCGCCGTGTTAGAAAAGTACTTC. This translates into CSASPGGGGAVLEKYF.

This clonotype was counted many times. In DNA, the CDR3 is TGTGCCAGCAGTGGGAGCGGGGGGCCCACAGATACGCAGTATTTT. It specifies CASSGSGGPTDTQYF. The chain carries TRBV12-3 or TRBV12-4 and TRBJ2-3; TRBD2 matches 9 bases. V gave up 5 bases and J gave up 2 bases; unmatched junction bases: 5. The CDR3 totals 15 residues.

This clonotype was seen more than once but under ten times. This chain connects TRBV6-2 or TRBV6-3 to TRBJ2-6, with D possibly being TRBD1 (5 bases). Germline lookup yields CDR1 MNHEY and CDR2 SVGEGT. CDR3 length: 19 residues. Trimming stripped 6 bases from V and 0 bases from J, with 21 bases between. The CDR3 nucleotides are TGTGCCAGCAGACCCCCAGTGGGGCTACAACGCTCTGGGGCCAACGTCCTGACTTTC. This gives the protein CASRPPVGLQRSGANVLTF.

The rearrangement links TRBV10-3 to TRBJ2-7, with D uncertain. The V end was cut by 8 bases, the J end by 3 bases, with 8 bases between. From germline, CDR1 is ENHRY and CDR2 SYGVKD. CDR3 size: 11 residues. The CDR3 DNA reads as TGTGCCATCTCCTCCCTCTACGAGCAGTACTTC. Its translation is CAISSLYEQYF.